This TCR beta chain emerged from a study of technical replicates of blood from a few donors. This CDR3 is built from 16 residues. The V and J ends lost 0 bases and 2 bases, in that order; junction bases with no gene match: 7. Germline values: CDR1 SGHVS, CDR2 FNYEAQ. The method was immunoSEQ multiplex PCR; TCRdb's version includes in-frame clones alone and lacks a portion of them. The profile shows tens of thousands of clones, approximately 94% of them singletons. The sample taken for sequencing was T cells isolated from PBMCs. The chain links TRBV7-6 to TRBJ2-7; 7 positions agree with TRBD2. This TCR came from a human donor in good health. CDR3: CASSLALGGLAYEQYF. DNA for the CDR3: TGTGCCAGCAGCTTAGCGCTAGGTGGACTAGCCTACGAGCAGTACTTC.